These 30 T cell receptor beta chains came from one sample sequenced in a study of cytomegalovirus exposure and HLA in healthy donors (dated by TCRdb to about 2017). Library preparation was by the immunoSEQ multiplex PCR assay. For the multiplex PCR, a mixture combining 60 forward primers for TCR Vbeta segments and 13 reverse primers for TCR Jbeta segments was used. TCRdb took over this immuneACCESS table, retaining in-frame rearrangements with V and J assigned. Such tables are incomplete; in checked studies, under half of the missing clones stem from an unresolved V gene, and the remainder is unexplained. For this sample there are 130,000 or so clones; about 74% appear just once. Around 4.1% of the sample comes from the top ten. The sequenced material came from PBMCs. The receptor set was obtained from a man younger than 35 in good health and CMV-seropositive.

The rearrangement joins TRBV4-1 to TRBJ2-4; 11 nucleotides match TRBD1. V lost 3 bases, J lost 1 base, and 5 bases stayed unmatched. The CDR3 length is 17 residues. The V gene's germline CDR1 is MGHRA and CDR2 YSYEKL. The CDR3 protein is CASSHRGQGAAKNIQYF. CDR3 in DNA: TGCGCCAGCAGCCACCGCGGACAGGGGGCGGCCAAAAACATTCAGTACTTC.

This chain joins TRBV7-9 and TRBJ1-1; weak D call: TRBD1 (6 bases). The CDR3 is 14 amino acids. The V end lost 5 bases, the J end lost 2 bases, and 12 bases lay between the germline ends. The germline gives CDR1 SEHNR, CDR2 FQNEAQ (reference sequence). The CDR3: CASSLDRFNTEAFF. In DNA, the CDR3 is TGTGCCAGCAGCCTAGACAGGTTTAACACTGAAGCTTTCTTT.

This chain joins TRBV5-1 and TRBJ2-7; D is perhaps TRBD1 (5 bases). This CDR3 comprises 11 residues. The germline gives CDR1 SGHRS, CDR2 YFSETQ. Trimming stripped 0 bases from V and 7 bases from J, with 5 bases between. CDR3 amino acids: CASSLEGEQYF. CDR3 nucleotide sequence: TGCGCCAGCAGCTTGGAGGGGGAGCAGTACTTC.

The rearrangement joins TRBV5-8 to TRBJ2-7; tentative D call: TRBD2 (6 bases). V lost 3 bases and J 1 base, leaving 8 bases between the germline ends. Germline lookup yields CDR1 SGHTS and CDR2 YDEGEE. The CDR3 covers 13 residues. This CDR3 is CASSWGDSYEQYF. In DNA, the CDR3 is TGTGCCAGCAGCTGGGGGGATTCCTACGAGCAGTACTTC.

This rearrangement joins TRBV4-1 to TRBJ2-7; 7 positions match TRBD1. Germline V gives CDR1 MGHRA, CDR2 YSYEKL. The CDR3 is 16 residues long. Germline trimming cut 1 base from V and 2 bases from J; bases unmatched to any gene: 8. The CDR3 DNA follows: TGCGCCAGCAGCCAAGTTGACGGGACAGAAACCTACGAGCAGTACTTC. Translation: CASSQVDGTETYEQYF.

The V and J genes are TRBV7-2 and TRBJ1-5; TRBD1 matches at 7 bases. Unmatched junction bases numbered 5, after V lost 0 bases and J lost 0 bases. CDR1 and CDR2 from the germline V gene are SGHTA and FQGNSA. CDR3 size: 17 residues. The CDR3 region is CASSLAPPGGSNQPQHF. The CDR3, as DNA: TGTGCCAGCAGCTTAGCCCCACCAGGGGGTAGCAATCAGCCCCAGCATTTT.

This chain links TRBV6-6 with TRBJ2-7; maybe TRBD1 (6 bases). The CDR3 runs to 13 residues. Germline CDR1 is MNHNY and CDR2 is SVGAGI (reference sequence). Trimming left V 4 bases short and J 5 bases short, with 12 bases between. CDR3 sequence: CASSFIQGNEQYF. The CDR3 DNA reads as TGTGCCAGCAGTTTCATACAGGGAAACGAGCAGTACTTC.

The V call is TRBV7-3, the J call TRBJ2-5, with D perhaps TRBD1 (5 bases). The CDR3 is 13 residues long. V lost 2 bases to trimming and J lost 3 bases, with 7 bases between them. Germline values: CDR1 SGHTA, CDR2 FQGTGA. CDR3 residues: CASSLEQEETQYF. For the CDR3, the DNA is TGTGCCAGCAGCTTAGAACAGGAAGAGACCCAGTACTTC.

The CDR3 region has the DNA TGCGCCAGCAGCTTGGCCGGCGGGGAGGAGACCCAGTACTTC. Amino acids: CASSLAGGEETQYF. This chain joins TRBV5-1 and TRBJ2-5; D perhaps matches TRBD2 (6 bases). Trimming removed 0 bases from V and 5 bases from J, with 11 bases in between. The CDR3 contains 14 residues. Germline V gene lookup returns CDR1 SGHRS and CDR2 YFSETQ.

V usage is TRBV28 and J usage is TRBJ2-3; D uncertain. The CDR3 contains 12 residues. CDR1 is MDHEN, CDR2 SYDVKM, per germline. Trimming removed 3 bases from V and 7 bases from J, with 8 bases in between. The CDR3 region has the DNA TGTGCCAGCAGTTTGCAACTTAATACGCAGTATTTT. Its translation: CASSLQLNTQYF.

The genes are TRBV5-5 and TRBJ1-1; D gene unclear. This CDR3 spans 12 amino acids. Looked up from germline, CDR1 is SGHKS and CDR2 is YYEKEE (reference sequence). The V gene lost 0 bases and the J gene lost 6 bases, with 6 bases spanning the gap. The CDR3 DNA reads as TGTGCCAGCAGCTTGGTGGCTTCTGAAGCTTTCTTT. It encodes CASSLVASEAFF.

This chain connects TRBV9 to TRBJ1-1; 7 bases match TRBD1. Germline loops: CDR1 SGDLS, CDR2 YYNGEE. The V and J ends lost 1 base and 4 bases, in that order; junction bases with no gene match: 7. The CDR3 extends over 15 amino acids. The CDR3 spells CASSVSPRGSTEAFF. In DNA, the CDR3 is TGTGCCAGCAGCGTAAGCCCCAGGGGGAGCACTGAAGCTTTCTTT.

The rearrangement links TRBV11-1 to TRBJ1-1; a possible D gene is TRBD1 (5 bases). Germline assignment: CDR1 SGHAT and CDR2 FQDESV (reference sequence). The CDR3 totals 12 residues. Trimming stripped 6 bases from V and 7 bases from J, with 12 bases between. The CDR3 nucleotides read TGTGCCAGCAGTCATCGGGGGGGTGAAGCTTTCTTT. It yields the protein CASSHRGGEAFF.

This rearrangement joins TRBV5-4 to TRBJ2-4; D remains ambiguous. Deletions cut 0 bases from V and 1 base from J, with 5 bases between. The CDR3 spans 14 residues. Germline CDR1 reads SGHNT; CDR2 reads YYREEE (reference sequence). Written as DNA, the CDR3 is TGTGCCAGCAGCTTGGACGCGGCCAAAAACATTCAGTACTTC. It yields the protein CASSLDAAKNIQYF.

As DNA, the CDR3 is TGTGCCAGCAGCGTCAGAGGAGGCACTGAAGCTTTCTTT. This encodes CASSVRGGTEAFF. V is TRBV9 and J is TRBJ1-1; D gene uncertain. Trimming removed 2 bases from V and 4 bases from J, with 9 bases in between. The CDR3 runs to 13 residues. From germline, CDR1 is SGDLS and CDR2 YYNGEE.

A few counts support this clone. V and J are TRBV5-1 and TRBJ2-7, with D perhaps TRBD1 (6 bases). V was clipped by 4 bases and J by 5 bases, with 16 bases between them. CDR1 and CDR2 (germline): SGHRS, YFSETQ. There are 14 residues in the CDR3. This CDR3 is CASSLDTGINEQYF. Here the CDR3 DNA reads TGCGCCAGCAGCCTGGATACAGGGATAAACGAGCAGTACTTC.

This sequence joins TRBV6-6 and TRBJ1-5; D perhaps matches TRBD1 (5 bases). The CDR3 is 16 residues long. The germline V and J ends were trimmed by 0 bases and 7 bases, with 16 bases remaining between them. Germline V gene data show CDR1 as MNHNY and CDR2 as SVGAGI (reference sequence). The CDR3 sequence is CASSYSETAFRQPQHF. The CDR3 bases are TGTGCCAGCAGTTACTCCGAGACAGCTTTCCGGCAGCCCCAGCATTTT.

V is TRBV29-1 and J is TRBJ2-7, with D hard to call. V shed 1 base and J shed 3 bases, with 7 bases lying between them. Germline loops: CDR1 SQVTM, CDR2 ANQGSEA. The CDR3 has 12 residues. The CDR3 DNA reads TGCAGCGTTGAAGGTCACAGCTACGAGCAGTACTTC. Translation gives CSVEGHSYEQYF.

V and J are TRBV13 and TRBJ1-1; the match to TRBD1 covers 9 bases. Trimming cost V 4 bases and J 5 bases; bases outside gene matches: 2. The germline V gene encodes CDR1 PRHDT and CDR2 FYEKMQ (reference sequence). This CDR3 is 13 amino acids long. The CDR3 here is CASSSGQGTEAFF. CDR3 in DNA: TGTGCCAGCAGCTCCGGACAGGGGACTGAAGCTTTCTTT.

The rearrangement uses TRBV4-1 and TRBJ1-4; TRBD1 matches at 10 bases. The V gene's germline CDR1 is MGHRA and CDR2 YSYEKL. This CDR3 contains 15 residues. V gave up 6 bases and J gave up 6 bases; unmatched junction bases: 7. CDR3 in DNA: TGCGCCAGCAGAGGATTGGGGACAGGGGATGAAAAACTGTTTTTT. This gives the protein CASRGLGTGDEKLFF.

The genes are TRBV28 and TRBJ1-1; TRBD1 matches 7 bases. From germline, CDR1 is MDHEN and CDR2 SYDVKM. V dropped 8 bases and J dropped 5; count of bases not matched to a gene: 11. The CDR3 is made up of 14 amino acids. The CDR3 sequence is CASRRRGRNTEAFF. In nucleotides, the CDR3 is TGTGCCAGCCGGAGGAGGGGGCGAAATACTGAAGCTTTCTTT.

The V call is TRBV10-1, the J call TRBJ1-4, with unresolved D. From germline, CDR1 is WNHNN and CDR2 SYGVQD (reference sequence). This CDR3 contains 16 residues. Trimming left V 6 bases short and J 2 bases short, with 16 bases between. The CDR3 sequence: CASSHGPGATNEKLFF. CDR3 bases: TGCGCCAGCAGCCACGGACCGGGAGCGACTAATGAAAAACTGTTTTTT.

This sequence joins TRBV28 and TRBJ2-5, with 7 bases aligning to TRBD2. The V segment lost 2 bases and the J segment 2 bases; nucleotides outside the gene matches: 8. CDR1 and CDR2 from the germline V gene are MDHEN and SYDVKM. The CDR3 runs 16 residues. CDR3 nucleotides: TGTGCCAGCAGTTTAAGGCTAGCGGAGACTCAAGAGACCCAGTACTTC. This codes for CASSLRLAETQETQYF.

This clone occurred once. In nucleotides, the CDR3 is TGCGCCAGCAGCCGACAGGGGGTCACTAGCGGGCCCGAGCAGTACTTC. This encodes CASSRQGVTSGPEQYF. The rearrangement joins TRBV4-1 to TRBJ2-7; the D gene could be TRBD1 or TRBD2 (9 bases each). CDR1 and CDR2 from the germline V gene are MGHRA and YSYEKL. This CDR3 contains 16 residues. V lost 4 bases to trimming and J lost 6 bases, with 22 bases between them.

The chain joins TRBV15 to TRBJ2-7; D is unresolved. From germline, CDR1 is LNHNV and CDR2 YYDKDF (reference sequence). There are 14 residues in the CDR3. V lost 1 base, J lost 5 bases, and 12 bases lay in between. The CDR3 DNA reads TGTGCCACCAGCAGAGTGCTGGGCTCGGACGAGCAGTACTTC. Amino acids: CATSRVLGSDEQYF.

V and J are TRBV27 and TRBJ2-1; D remains unclear. Germline CDR1 reads MNHEY; CDR2 reads SMNVEV (reference sequence). Trimming pared 7 bases from V and 4 bases from J, leaving 20 bases between. The length of the CDR3 is 16 residues. CDR3 nucleotides: TGTGCCAGCATCCCCGAGGTCCGAAACGGGTACAATGAGCAGTTCTTC. Translation gives CASIPEVRNGYNEQFF.

This clone was found a few times. The chain joins TRBV6-1 to TRBJ1-5; no reliable D call. CDR3 length: 14 amino acids. Per germline, CDR1 MNHNS and CDR2 SASEGT. V lost 8 bases to trimming and J lost 2 bases, with 13 bases between them. CDR3 region: CASGRVSGNQPQHF. The CDR3 DNA reads as TGTGCCAGCGGGCGGGTTAGTGGCAATCAGCCCCAGCATTTT.

The chain recombines TRBV30 with TRBJ2-2; D not certain. V lost 3 bases and J lost 0, with 8 bases in between. This CDR3 is 14 amino acids long. Germline CDR1 and CDR2: GTSNPN and SVGIG (reference sequence). The CDR3 loop reads CAWRRSANTGELFF. CDR3 nucleotide sequence: TGTGCCTGGAGGAGGAGCGCGAACACCGGGGAGCTGTTTTTT. The entire variable domain, with the rest obtained from reference TRBV30 and TRBJ2-2, is as follows: SQTIHQWPATLVQPVGSPLSLECTVEGTSNPNLYWYRQAAGRGLQLLFYSVGIGQISSEVPQNLSASRPQDRQFILSSKKLLLSDSGFYLCAWRRSANTGELFFGEGSRLTVL.

J is TRBJ2-3 and V is TRBV28, with D perhaps TRBD1 (6 bases). Germline lookup yields CDR1 MDHEN and CDR2 SYDVKM. V was cut by 5 bases and J by 4 bases, with 13 bases left in between. CDR3 length: 14 residues. The CDR3 coding sequence is TGTGCCAGCAGTCTGGGACCAGGGGCAGATACGCAGTATTTT. As protein: CASSLGPGADTQYF. Full variable domain (rest looked up from reference TRBV28 and TRBJ2-3): DVKVTQSSRYLVKRTGEKVFLECVQDMDHENMFWYRQDPGLGLRLIYFSYDVKMKEKGDIPEGYSVSREKKERFSLILESASTNQTSMYLCASSLGPGADTQYFGPGTRLTVL.

The rearrangement links TRBV30 to TRBJ1-5; a possible D gene is TRBD1 (5 bases). V dropped 5 bases and J dropped 5 bases, with 16 bases sitting between them. Germline CDR1 reads GTSNPN; CDR2 reads SVGIG (reference sequence). The CDR3 contains 14 residues. This chain's CDR3 is CAWGGGSAYQPQHF. The CDR3 DNA sequence: TGTGCCTGGGGCGGGGGATCTGCCTATCAGCCCCAGCATTTT.